The following is a T cell receptor (beta chain) sequence with its context. Which antigen it targets is not known. Base qualities are missing; no much larger clone stands one base away. The run used an Illumina NovaSeq 6000. Using 5'RACE with constant-segment primers, TCRalpha and TCRbeta cDNA libraries were constructed, with sample barcodes and unique molecular identifiers added in the process. Trizol reagent was used to extract RNA from every sample. Libraries were amplified in two PCR steps, with a second sample barcode and Illumina TruSeq adapters added in the second step. Sequencing of libraries was performed on an Illumina NovaSeq with 2 x 150 bp paired-end reads. The source study handled its data this way. The reads were demultiplexed and collapsed into UMI-guided consensus sequences using migec v1.2.7. With mixcr v2.1.11, UMI consensuses were aligned to TRA and TRB V and J templates and assembled into clonotypes. Clonotypes were classified as expanded or contracted when called significant by both edgeR and NoisET, with noise models trained on biological replicates. For edgeR calls, a false discovery rate-adjusted p below 0.01 and a log2 fold-change threshold of 1 were applied. PCA with hierarchical clustering of max-normalized trajectories of the 1000 most abundant clonotypes was used as exploratory dynamics analysis. Separately sequenced CD4+ and CD8+ repertoires were used to assign the CD4 or CD8 phenotype of responding clones. In TCRdb, the public reads were trimmed at Q25 with fastp and aligned with MiXCR, with productive beta chains retained. Each CDR3 protein gets just one entry, which takes the most common genes and DNA from the rows behind it. The V and J calls here are based on TCRdb, not the publication. Here the sample has 120,000 to 150,000 distinct CDR3 sequences; over 15% occur a single time. The ten largest clones add up to over 2% of the sample.

The source of the sample is a study of T-cell memory formation after mild COVID-19 (dated by TCRdb to the early 2020s). At the level of the whole study: TCR sequence clusters from the two donors were found to be largely donor specific. The cohort was made up of two young adult volunteers, one female and one male, who were previously healthy. T-cell clones expanding and contracting after mild COVID-19 in a couple of donors were tracked by longitudinal TCRalpha and TCRbeta repertoire sequencing. Results and caveats for the whole study, not just this receptor: The study covered only two mild cases, and larger cohorts including severe cases with pre-infection samples were considered necessary. Contracting CD4+ clones were found mainly in CM and EM memory subsets, while CD8+ clones were enriched in EMRA. SARS-CoV-2 specificity was not confirmed for the second-wave clones peaking on day 37. Clones that contracted from day 15 to 85 showed balanced CD4/CD8 phenotypes, whereas a second wave of clones that expanded from day 15 to 37 leaned towards CD4+. Some responding clones were found in pre-infection memory, which suggests that pre-existing cross-reactive memory T cells took part in the SARS-CoV-2 response.

Ficoll-Paque density gradient centrifugation was the method used to isolate PBMCs. From the germline V gene, CDR1 is SGHDT and CDR2 is YYEEEE. Trimming costs V 3 bases and J 11 bases, and their ends lie 18 bases apart. Measured from the cysteine to the phenylalanine, the CDR3 is 15 residues long. Just CDR3 DNA is preserved here, 45 bases in frame from base 1. The sequenced material came from PBMCs or a T cell subset sorted from them (not recorded which). This sequence uses TRBV5-6 and TRBJ1-6, with a weak D call of TRBD1 (6 bases match). The clonotype comes from an adult woman who had mild COVID-19 (a few samples of this study predate the infection). The sample titles of this study are shuffled in the database, so cell type and time point are left out; the donor was told from shared clones. The DNA sequence reads TGTGCCAGCAGCTGGGAACAGGGTGGTAGGGCACCCCTCCACTTT. It codes for CASSWEQGGRAPLHF.